The text below deals with one TCR beta chain. The antigen remains unidentified. TCRdb re-analysed the RACE reads in MiXCR, keeping a single row per CDR3 protein. Here the sample spans 250,000 to 300,000 distinct CDR3 sequences, 7.5% to 8% being singletons. CDR3 length equals 13 residues. V was pared by 5 bases and J by 8 bases, with 16 bases between. CDR1 and CDR2 (germline): ENHRY, SYGVKD. Time point given: pre-sensitization, week 0. Treatment reported: therapeutic diphenylcyclopropenone sensitization with weekly scalp DPC. This sample is part of a study of human T cells and chemical hapten exposure. As for the study in general: An approximately 2 cm by approximately 2 cm inner upper arm patch received 2% DPC for sensitization. Throughout the roughly 22-week study, diphenylcyclopropenone was applied weekly to the patients' scalps. There were per-sample TCR yield variations, arising mainly from small pooled library volume differences. Findings and limits, study-wide: TCRs above 1 in 1000 frequency did not change with DPC sensitization.

This TCR was recovered from a man between 18 and 29 years old with alopecia areata. Some clones in this sample may be carry-over from other donors' samples. The input for sequencing was whole blood, taken in connection with sensitization to the hapten diphenylcyclopropenone (DPC). The J gene is TRBJ2-7, the V gene TRBV10-3; D possibly uses TRBD1 or TRBD2 (5 bases each). CDR3 DNA: TGTGCCATCAGTCGAGAAGCCAGGGACCAGCAGTACTTC. This encodes CAISREARDQQYF.